The clone carrying this TCR beta chain came up a few times. The antigen is not known. A junction boundary mismatches the germline segment, possibly from a read error. This sample is part of a study of beta chain features in type 1 diabetes. Germline V gene sequence: CDR1 ENHRY, CDR2 SYGVKD. This CDR3 has 15 residues. General study points: Researchers report that Type 1 diabetes patients had moderately but significantly shorter TCRB CDR3s across all four CD4+ subsets. The naive, central memory and Treg TCRB repertoires of patients appeared to be more similar to one another than those of healthy donors. It was not settled here whether HLA type affects TCRB rearrangement. Researchers caution that PCR might favor shorter templates, equally among patients and controls.

cDNA synthesis used the whole RNA isolate, giving expressed TCRB sequences. TCRdb's table, derived via immunoSEQ multiplex PCR, lists solely in-frame clones and lacks some. The sample lists roughly 350,000 clones, 9.6% occurring once. The sample consisted of central memory CD4+ T cells from blood. This clonotype originated in a young man with type 1 diabetes. The chain is built from TRBV10-3 and TRBJ2-5; 7 bases line up with TRBD1. CDR3 amino acids: CASSPYDRAQETQYF. The CDR3 region has the DNA TGTGCCAGCAGTCCCTACGACAGGGCCCAAGAGACCCAGTACTTC.